The following is a TCR beta chain sequence with its context. The sample belongs to a study of tumor-infiltrating lymphocytes in primary liver carcinoma. CDR1 and CDR2 from the germline V gene are SGHDT and YYEEEE. This CDR3 region has 17 residues. Trimming stripped 3 bases from V and 5 bases from J, with 20 bases between. Unsorted bulk tissue of about 20-31 mg yielded co-extracted RNA and DNA. Production of TCR beta cDNA used around 0.45 ug total RNA together with a constant-region primer. Slightly modified ARM-PCR with three nested multiplex PCR rounds yielded TCR beta libraries. Running approximately 10 cycles apiece, the first two PCR rounds relied on TRBV1-TRBV30 forward primers together with a C-beta reverse primer. TCRdb ran MiXCR on the multiplex PCR reads and lists one entry per CDR3 protein. This sample has approximately 37,000 distinct CDR3 sequences, with 75% found just once.

The J gene is TRBJ2-2, the V gene TRBV5-6; a weak D match, TRBD2 (6 bases). This receptor was obtained from a man in his forties with primary liver carcinoma and hepatitis B virus infection. The sequenced sample was tumor-adjacent normal liver tissue. The CDR3: CASSSWRLVRTTGELFF. As DNA, the CDR3 is TGTGCCAGCAGCTCATGGAGACTAGTGCGGACAACCGGGGAGCTGTTTTTT.